The text below deals with one T cell receptor (beta chain). Repertoires were generated with immunoSEQ multiplex PCR, while TCRdb's copy carries only in-frame clones and drops some. The sample has 130,000 to 150,000 clones; 76% are singletons. This specimen comes from a study of blood T cell repertoires in COVID-19. The CDR3 sequence is 15 residues long. Trimming took 1 base from V and 1 from J; bases not matched to a gene: 1. Germline assignment: CDR1 MGHRA and CDR2 YSYEKL. The gene calls are TRBV4-1 and TRBJ1-1; 9 bases match TRBD1. The sample comprised peripheral blood. This TCR derives from a man aged 60 to 75 with acute or convalescent COVID-19. CDR3 DNA: TGCGCCAGCAGCCAAGTGACAGGGGGGAACACTGAAGCTTTCTTT. It specifies CASSQVTGGNTEAFF.